The rows below give T cell receptor beta chains drawn from one sample of a study of T cell responses to AZD1222 COVID-19 vaccine. Measured with immunoSEQ multiplex PCR; TCRdb has only the in-frame clones, and not every one. The sample gives some 150,000 clones, 92% of which show up once; around 1.9% is in the top ten. Sample: peripheral blood, taken on day 0 of AZD1222 vaccination. Receptor source: an adult in good health. Both conserved end residues are part of each CDR3. Fields, in order: D gene, clone size, J gene, V gene, CDR3 protein, CDR3 DNA. A D gene is named only where the DNA matches it firmly. Only part of the rows carry a size: once, few, many, or a class if the clone is expanded.

. | . | TRBJ1-2 | TRBV30 | CAWMKTPGKEGYTF | TGTGCCTGGATGAAGACTCCAGGAAAGGAGGGCTACACCTTC
TRBD1 | . | TRBJ1-5 | TRBV19 | CASMEGTGNQPQHF | TGTGCCAGTATGGAGGGGACAGGAAATCAGCCCCAGCATTTT
TRBD1 | . | TRBJ1-2 | TRBV4-2 | CASSHQGTTGGAVGYTF | TGTGCCAGCAGCCATCAAGGAACGACAGGGGGCGCGGTTGGCTACACCTTC
TRBD1 | . | TRBJ2-7 | TRBV2 | CASRVDRSSYEQYF | TGTGCCAGCAGAGTGGACAGGAGTTCCTACGAGCAGTACTTC
. | few | TRBJ1-1 | TRBV2 | CASSEGLNTEAFF | TGTGCCAGCAGTGAGGGGTTGAACACTGAAGCTTTCTTT
. | . | TRBJ1-5 | TRBV20-1 | CSAGPQHF | TGCAGTGCAGGCCCCCAGCATTTT
. | . | TRBJ2-3 | TRBV10-3 | CATEQKDWTSTDTQYF | TGTGCCACTGAGCAAAAGGACTGGACTAGCACAGATACGCAGTATTTT
. | . | TRBJ1-5 | TRBV19 | CATRWGRGDQPQHF | TGTGCCACCAGGTGGGGGAGGGGGGATCAGCCCCAGCATTTT
. | . | TRBJ1-3 | TRBV7-9 | CASSLTDYSSGNTIYF | TGTGCCAGCAGCTTGACAGATTATAGCTCTGGAAACACCATATATTTT
. | . | TRBJ1-5 | TRBV27 | CASSLFGWQGMSNQPQHF | TGTGCCAGCAGTTTATTCGGGTGGCAGGGGATGAGCAATCAGCCCCAGCATTTT
. | . | TRBJ1-2 | TRBV7-2 | CASRTNRANYGYTF | TGTGCCAGCAGGACCAACAGGGCTAACTATGGCTACACCTTC
. | . | TRBJ2-5 | TRBV28 | CASSFSRRETQYF | TGTGCCAGCAGTTTCTCGCGGCGGGAGACCCAGTACTTC
. | few | TRBJ2-3 | TRBV9 | CASSVASDTQYF | TGTGCCAGCAGCGTAGCATCGGATACGCAGTATTTT
. | . | TRBJ2-7 | TRBV23-1 | CASSPGGAAYEQYF | TGCGCCAGCAGTCCTGGTGGAGCGGCCTACGAGCAGTACTTC
TRBD1 | once | TRBJ2-2 | TRBV5-1 | CASSSGQENTGELFF | TGCGCCAGCAGCTCCGGACAGGAGAACACCGGGGAGCTGTTTTTT
TRBD1 | . | TRBJ1-1 | TRBV24-1 | CATSDFTGARAFF | TGTGCCACCAGTGATTTCACAGGGGCGCGAGCTTTCTTT
. | . | TRBJ1-2 | TRBV24-1 | CATSDLEGVGYTF | TGTGCCACCAGTGATTTGGAAGGGGTTGGCTACACCTTC
TRBD1 | . | TRBJ2-1 | TRBV4-2 | CASSRGGTGTGYYNEQFF | TGTGCCAGCAGCCGAGGTGGTACCGGGACAGGCTACTACAATGAGCAGTTCTTC
. | . | TRBJ2-1 | TRBV4-3 | CASSQDEEGNEQFF | TGCGCCAGCAGCCAAGATGAGGAGGGAAATGAGCAGTTCTTC
TRBD1 | . | TRBJ2-2 | TRBV6-5 | CASNRGSTGELFF | TGTGCCAGCAACAGGGGGTCAACCGGGGAGCTGTTTTTT
TRBD2 | . | TRBJ2-7 | TRBV29-1 | CSVEEGGSHEQYF | TGCAGCGTTGAGGAGGGAGGGTCTCACGAGCAGTACTTC
. | . | TRBJ1-1 | TRBV7-9 | CASSLGFERPEAFF | TGTGCCAGCAGCTTAGGTTTTGAGCGCCCTGAAGCTTTCTTT
. | . | TRBJ1-5 | TRBV12-3/TRBV12-4 | CASSSDRAQPQHF | TGTGCCAGCAGTTCCGATAGGGCTCAGCCCCAGCATTTT